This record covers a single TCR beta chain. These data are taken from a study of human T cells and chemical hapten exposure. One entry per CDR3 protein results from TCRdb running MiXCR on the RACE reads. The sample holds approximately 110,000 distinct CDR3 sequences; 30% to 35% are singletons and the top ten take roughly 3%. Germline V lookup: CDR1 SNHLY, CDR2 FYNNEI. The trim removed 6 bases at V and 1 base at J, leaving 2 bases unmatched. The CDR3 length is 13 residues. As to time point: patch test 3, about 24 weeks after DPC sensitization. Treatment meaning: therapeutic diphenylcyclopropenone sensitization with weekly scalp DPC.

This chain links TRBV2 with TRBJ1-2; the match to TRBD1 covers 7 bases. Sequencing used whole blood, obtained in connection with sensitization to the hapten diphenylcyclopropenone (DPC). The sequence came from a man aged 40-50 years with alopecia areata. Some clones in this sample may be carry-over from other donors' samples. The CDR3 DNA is TGTGCCAGCAGGGACAGGTGTAACTATGGCTACACCTTC. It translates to CASRDRCNYGYTF.